Below are 18 T cell receptor beta chains sequenced from a single sample in a study of cytomegalovirus exposure and HLA in healthy donors (dated by TCRdb to about 2017). Library construction relied on the immunoSEQ multiplex PCR assay. TCRdb re-hosts the immuneACCESS table, in-frame sequences only. Its copies lack some clones; in the studies checked, an unresolved V gene accounts for under half of them, and the cause for the rest is not known. The sample table shows some 340,000 clones, and 87% are seen once. The ten largest clones capture more than 0.9% of the sample. Sequencing was carried out using PBMCs. These receptors were obtained from a woman aged 30 to 39 in good health and CMV-seropositive.

The sample holds one count of this clone. The chain couples TRBV7-3 to TRBJ2-1; perhaps D is TRBD1 or TRBD2 (5 bases each). The V gene's germline CDR1 is SGHTA and CDR2 FQGTGA. This CDR3 contains 13 residues. Trimming pared 5 bases from V and 6 bases from J, leaving 11 bases between. The CDR3 DNA reads as TGTGCCAGCAGCCCAGGGAGCCCCAATGAGCAGTTCTTC. Translated, it gives CASSPGSPNEQFF. Full variable domain (remainder filled in from reference TRBV7-3 and TRBJ2-1): GAGVSQTPSNKVTEKGKYVELRCDPISGHTALYWYRQSLGQGPEFLIYFQGTGAADDSGLPNDRFFAVRPEGSVSTLKIQRTERGDSAVYLCASSPGSPNEQFFGPGTRLTVL.

This sequence joins TRBV28 and TRBJ2-1, with D perhaps TRBD1 (6 bases). CDR1 and CDR2 (germline): MDHEN, SYDVKM. Trimming removed 5 bases from V and 7 bases from J, with 18 bases in between. This CDR3 contains 15 residues. The CDR3 region has the DNA TGTGCCAGCAGTGGGAGACAGGCGATAGGGAATGAGCAGTTCTTC. Protein product: CASSGRQAIGNEQFF.

The chain combines TRBV30 with TRBJ1-2; D unresolved. V was pared by 0 bases and J by 10 bases, with 15 bases between. The CDR3 extends over 13 amino acids. The germline V gene has CDR1 GTSNPN and CDR2 SVGIG (reference sequence). Written as DNA, the CDR3 is TGTGCCTGGAGTGTTGGGTGGGAGGGAGTCTACACCTTC. It translates to CAWSVGWEGVYTF.

This clone was seen a single time. The V and J genes are TRBV7-3 and TRBJ1-2; TRBD1 aligns across 10 bases. The germline gives CDR1 SGHTA, CDR2 FQGTGA. The ends lost 5 bases at V and 8 bases at J; junction bases unmatched: 8. This CDR3 spans 14 amino acids. CDR3 amino acids: CASSAGQGVDGYTF. CDR3 sequence (DNA): TGTGCCAGCAGCGCTGGACAGGGGGTCGACGGCTACACCTTC.

The genes are TRBV2 and TRBJ1-4; D not certain. The V end lost 6 bases, the J end lost 7 bases, and 15 bases lay between the germline ends. The CDR3 extends over 14 amino acids. Germline V gives CDR1 SNHLY, CDR2 FYNNEI. CDR3 in DNA: TGTGCCAGCAGACAAGGACGGAGTAGTGAAAAACTGTTTTTT. Protein product: CASRQGRSSEKLFF.

The table lists this clone with a few counts. This chain joins TRBV28 and TRBJ2-7; D remains ambiguous. Germline-derived CDR1 and CDR2 are MDHEN and SYDVKM. Deletions cut 4 bases from V and 2 bases from J, with 18 bases between. This CDR3 contains 16 residues. The DNA of the CDR3 is TGTGCCAGCAGTTCTAACCCCGACCGCCAAGCCTACGAGCAGTACTTC. Translating it yields CASSSNPDRQAYEQYF. Combining the CDR3 with reference TRBV28 and TRBJ2-7 gives the whole variable domain DVKVTQSSRYLVKRTGEKVFLECVQDMDHENMFWYRQDPGLGLRLIYFSYDVKMKEKGDIPEGYSVSREKKERFSLILESASTNQTSMYLCASSSNPDRQAYEQYFGPGTRLTVT.

The rearrangement uses TRBV28 and TRBJ2-3, with D possibly being TRBD1 (6 bases). This CDR3 has 13 residues. CDR1 MDHEN and CDR2 SYDVKM come from the germline V gene. V lost 7 bases and J lost 5, with 13 bases in between. The CDR3 DNA reads TGTGCCAGCAATATAATCAGGGGAGATACGCAGTATTTT. Translated: CASNIIRGDTQYF.

V usage is TRBV7-9 and J usage is TRBJ1-2; D possibly corresponds to TRBD1 (5 bases). Germline loops: CDR1 SEHNR, CDR2 FQNEAQ (reference sequence). This CDR3 comprises 15 residues. Trimming stripped 1 base from V and 4 bases from J, with 13 bases between. The CDR3 sequence is CASSLEGTGFYGYTF. The CDR3 bases are TGTGCCAGCAGCTTAGAAGGCACAGGATTCTATGGCTACACCTTC.

The V gene is TRBV9, the J gene TRBJ1-1; D not certain. Trimming took 1 base from V and 2 from J, leaving 15 bases between them. This CDR3 comprises 16 residues. Germline V lookup: CDR1 SGDLS, CDR2 YYNGEE. Here the CDR3 DNA reads TGTGCCAGCAGCGTACTTTTAGGGAAGGGAAACACTGAAGCTTTCTTT. Translating gives CASSVLLGKGNTEAFF.

The V and J genes are TRBV11-2 and TRBJ2-7; D uncertain. The ends were cut back, 7 bases at V and 0 bases at J, with 13 bases in the middle. Germline V gene data show CDR1 as SGHAT and CDR2 as FQNNGV. The CDR3 runs to 14 residues. The CDR3 bases are TGTGCCAGCAACCTCCAACCTAGCTCCTACGAGCAGTACTTC. Protein product: CASNLQPSSYEQYF.

This clone was detected only a few times. This chain links TRBV6-6 with TRBJ2-1; 9 bases align to TRBD2. V shed 6 bases and J 7 bases; nucleotides not matched to a gene: 4. Germline V lookup: CDR1 MNHNY, CDR2 SVGAGI (reference sequence). The CDR3 length is 13 residues. The CDR3 region is CASSPGLANEQFF. CDR3 in DNA: TGTGCCAGCAGCCCGGGACTAGCTAATGAGCAGTTCTTC.

Here the CDR3 DNA reads TGCAGTGCTGATAGGGGGGAAAAACTGTTTTTT. This gives the protein CSADRGEKLFF. The chain links TRBV20-1 to TRBJ1-4; D may be TRBD1 (6 bases). The CDR3 is made up of 11 amino acids. V gave up 5 bases and J gave up 8 bases, with 9 bases separating them. Germline-derived CDR1 and CDR2 are DFQATT and SNEGSKA (reference sequence).

The V call is TRBV27, the J call TRBJ2-3; 9 nucleotides agree with TRBD1. J gave up 3 bases and V 7 bases, and 8 bases lay outside the gene matches. Germline lookup yields CDR1 MNHEY and CDR2 SMNVEV (reference sequence). The CDR3 runs to 15 residues. CDR3 nucleotides: TGTGCCAGCACCGCGAGGGACAGGGCGACAGATACGCAGTATTTT. Its translation: CASTARDRATDTQYF.

Comments on this clone: Within the sample, other DNA sequences also encode this same CDR3. The genes are TRBV6-4 and TRBJ2-3; 10 nucleotides align to TRBD1. Trimming removed 0 bases from V and 4 bases from J; junction bases left unmatched: 1. The CDR3 length is 15 residues. Germline V gives CDR1 MRHNA, CDR2 SNTAGT. In DNA, the CDR3 is TGTGCCAGCAGTGACTCGGGACAGGGGTCAGATACGCAGTATTTT. Its translation: CASSDSGQGSDTQYF.

This clone was counted a few times. This sequence joins TRBV7-3 and TRBJ2-7; 8 bases map to TRBD2. This CDR3 has 15 residues. V shed 5 bases, J shed 2 bases, and the junction held 8 bases outside the gene matches. Germline lookup yields CDR1 SGHTA and CDR2 FQGTGA. The CDR3 loop is CASSGNLLAAYEQYF. In DNA, the CDR3 is TGTGCCAGCAGCGGCAACCTACTAGCGGCCTACGAGCAGTACTTC.

The gene calls are TRBV27 and TRBJ2-1; D is unresolved. Trimming shortened V by 2 bases and J by 3 bases, and 11 bases separated the two germline ends. The germline V gene has CDR1 MNHEY and CDR2 SMNVEV (reference sequence). CDR3 length equals 15 residues. The CDR3 protein is CASSLIPLDYNEQFF. DNA of the CDR3: TGTGCCAGCAGTTTAATACCGTTAGACTACAATGAGCAGTTCTTC.

The chain couples TRBV4-2 to TRBJ2-3, with 10 bases that match TRBD2. J lost 4 bases, V lost 0 bases, and 4 bases had no gene match. The CDR3 consists of 16 residues. Looked up from germline, CDR1 is LGHNA and CDR2 is YNFKEQ. CDR3 sequence (DNA): TGTGCCAGCAGCCAAGAGACAGCGGGGGGGGCAGATACGCAGTATTTT. Amino acid sequence: CASSQETAGGADTQYF.

The chain has TRBV4-2 and TRBJ2-5; D unclear. Germline V lookup: CDR1 LGHNA, CDR2 YNFKEQ. This CDR3 spans 17 amino acids. Trimming took 4 bases from V and 4 from J, leaving 22 bases between them. CDR3: CASSPSSRSQRGETQYF. The CDR3 DNA sequence: TGTGCCAGCAGCCCTAGTTCTCGGTCACAAAGAGGAGAGACCCAGTACTTC.